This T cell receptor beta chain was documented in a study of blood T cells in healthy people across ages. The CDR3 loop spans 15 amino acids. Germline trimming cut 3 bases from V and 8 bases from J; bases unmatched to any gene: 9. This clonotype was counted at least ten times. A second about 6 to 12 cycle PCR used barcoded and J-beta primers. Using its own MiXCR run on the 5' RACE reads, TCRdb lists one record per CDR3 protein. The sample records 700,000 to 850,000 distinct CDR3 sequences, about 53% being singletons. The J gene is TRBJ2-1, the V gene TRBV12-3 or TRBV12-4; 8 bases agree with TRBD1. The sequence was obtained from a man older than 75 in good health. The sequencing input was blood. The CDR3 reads CASSFRSAGGHEQFF. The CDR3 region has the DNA TGTGCCAGCAGTTTTAGGTCGGCAGGGGGCCATGAGCAGTTCTTC.